Listed here are 5 T cell receptor beta chains from one sample, sequenced in a study of T cells after somatic rescue of genetic block. Sequenced by immunoSEQ multiplex PCR; TCRdb stores in-frame clones only, minus some. This sample has approximately 110,000 clones, with 85% to 95% found just once. Material: peripheral blood mononuclear cells (PBMCs). These receptors all come from a woman younger than 30.

The chain joins TRBV9 to TRBJ1-3; D unclear. The germline CDR1 and CDR2 sequences are SGDLS and YYNGEE. V lost 0 bases and J 0 bases, leaving 7 bases between the germline ends. The CDR3 contains 15 residues. The CDR3 reads CASSVDGGSGNTIYF. CDR3 sequence (DNA): TGTGCCAGCAGCGTAGACGGTGGCTCTGGAAACACCATATATTTT.

This chain uses TRBV4-1 with TRBJ2-7; D may match TRBD1 or TRBD2 (5 bases each). CDR1 and CDR2 from the germline V gene are MGHRA and YSYEKL. Trimming removed 0 bases at V and 0 bases at J, with 12 bases between. The CDR3 totals 16 residues. CDR3 nucleotides: TGCGCCAGCAGCCAAGAGAGGGGTTCGCGCTCCTACGAGCAGTACTTC. The encoded protein is CASSQERGSRSYEQYF.

The chain links TRBV2 to TRBJ1-4, with TRBD1 matching over 11 bases. CDR1 is SNHLY, CDR2 FYNNEI, per germline. The J segment lost 6 bases and the V segment lost 4 bases, leaving 4 bases of the junction unmatched. CDR3 length: 15 amino acids. CDR3 sequence: CASSARTGGYEKLFF. For the CDR3, the DNA is TGTGCCAGCAGTGCCCGGACAGGGGGCTATGAAAAACTGTTTTTT.

V usage is TRBV28 and J usage is TRBJ1-5; D is ambiguous. CDR3 length equals 14 residues. Trimming shortened V by 6 bases and J by 11 bases, and 20 bases separated the two germline ends. Germline CDR1 reads MDHEN; CDR2 reads SYDVKM. CDR3 coding DNA: TGTGCCAGCAGACCCATCCCCTTCATAGGGACCCAGCATTTT. It codes for CASRPIPFIGTQHF.

The rearrangement uses TRBV25-1 and TRBJ2-5; D not certain. Germline CDR1 and CDR2: MGHDK and SYGVNS. The length of the CDR3 is 13 residues. V dropped 1 base and J dropped 5 bases, with 8 bases sitting between them. The CDR3: CASSESNGETQYF. CDR3 in DNA: TGTGCCAGCAGTGAATCTAACGGGGAGACCCAGTACTTC.